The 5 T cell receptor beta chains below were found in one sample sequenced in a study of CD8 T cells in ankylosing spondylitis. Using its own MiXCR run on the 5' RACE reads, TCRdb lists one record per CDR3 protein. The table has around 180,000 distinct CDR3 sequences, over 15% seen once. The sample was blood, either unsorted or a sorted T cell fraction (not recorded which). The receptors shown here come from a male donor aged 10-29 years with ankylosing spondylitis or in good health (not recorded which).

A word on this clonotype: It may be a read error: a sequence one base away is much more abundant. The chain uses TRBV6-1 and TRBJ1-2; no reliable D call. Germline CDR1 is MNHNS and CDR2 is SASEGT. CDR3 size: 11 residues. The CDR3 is CASRAVYGYPF. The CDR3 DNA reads TGTGCCAGCAGAGCAGTCTATGGCTACCCCTTC.

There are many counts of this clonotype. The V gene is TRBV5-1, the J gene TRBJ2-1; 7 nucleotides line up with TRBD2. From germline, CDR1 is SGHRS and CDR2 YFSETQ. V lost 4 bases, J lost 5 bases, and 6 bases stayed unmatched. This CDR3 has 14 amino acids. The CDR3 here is CASSARLAHNEQFF. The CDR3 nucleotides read TGCGCCAGCAGCGCACGACTAGCCCACAATGAGCAGTTCTTC.

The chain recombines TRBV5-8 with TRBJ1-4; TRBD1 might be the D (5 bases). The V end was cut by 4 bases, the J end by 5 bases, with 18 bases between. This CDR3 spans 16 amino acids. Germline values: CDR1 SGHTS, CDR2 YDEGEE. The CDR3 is CASSASPGAGNEKLFF. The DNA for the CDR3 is TGTGCCAGCAGCGCCTCCCCCGGGGCCGGGAATGAAAAACTGTTTTTT.

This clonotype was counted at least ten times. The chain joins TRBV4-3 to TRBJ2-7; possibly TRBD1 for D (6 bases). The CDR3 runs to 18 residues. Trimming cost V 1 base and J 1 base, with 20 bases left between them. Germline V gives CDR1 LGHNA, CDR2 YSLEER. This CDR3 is CASSQGLTGQEGSYEQYF. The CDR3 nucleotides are TGCGCCAGCAGCCAAGGATTGACGGGACAAGAGGGTTCCTACGAGCAGTACTTC.

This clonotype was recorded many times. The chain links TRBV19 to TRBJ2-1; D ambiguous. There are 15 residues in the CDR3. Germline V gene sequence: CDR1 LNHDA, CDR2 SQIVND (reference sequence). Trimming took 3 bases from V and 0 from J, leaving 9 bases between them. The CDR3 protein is CASSIKVSSYNEQFF. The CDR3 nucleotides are TGTGCCAGTAGTATTAAGGTGAGCTCCTACAATGAGCAGTTCTTC.